These 17 T cell receptor beta chains share one sample of origin, sequenced in a study of blood T cell repertoires in COVID-19. Clones were sequenced by immunoSEQ multiplex PCR, and TCRdb holds only the in-frame ones, with some missing. The sample shows about 220,000 clones, 85% to 90% of them seen only once. The specimen was PBMCs or T cells enriched from blood (not recorded which). The receptor source for this set is a woman between 18 and 30 years old in a cohort exposed to, infected with or recovered from COVID-19 (not recorded which).

V and J are TRBV27 and TRBJ2-4; 8 bases align to TRBD2. Germline CDR1 reads MNHEY; CDR2 reads SMNVEV (reference sequence). Trimming took 6 bases from V and 8 from J; bases not matched to a gene: 12. CDR3 size: 15 residues. The CDR3 coding sequence is TGTGCCAGCAGCTTGAATTACGGGGGGGAGGACATTCAGTACTTC. Protein: CASSLNYGGEDIQYF.

This clone was picked up one time. The chain couples TRBV11-2 to TRBJ2-3; perhaps TRBD1 as D (5 bases). Germline V gives CDR1 SGHAT, CDR2 FQNNGV. The CDR3 length is 15 residues. Between the trimmed V and J ends, which lost 2 bases and 2 bases, there was a span of 11 bases. CDR3 residues: CASSLQGILTDTQYF. CDR3 in DNA: TGTGCCAGCAGCTTACAGGGAATCCTCACAGATACGCAGTATTTT. Full variable domain (outside the CDR3, taken from reference TRBV11-2 and TRBJ2-3): EAGVAQSPRYKIIEKRQSVAFWCNPISGHATLYWYQQILGQGPKLLIQFQNNGVVDDSQLPKDRFSAERLKGVDSTLKIQPAKLEDSAVYLCASSLQGILTDTQYFGPGTRLTVL.

CDR3 sequence (DNA): TGTGCCAGCAGTCCCCGGGACTGGACCTCCTACGAGCAGTACTTC. The encoded protein is CASSPRDWTSYEQYF. This rearrangement joins TRBV25-1 to TRBJ2-7; TRBD2 might be the D (6 bases). Trimming took off 5 bases at V and 0 bases at J, with 14 bases between the two ends. CDR3 length: 15 amino acids. Germline assignment: CDR1 MGHDK and CDR2 SYGVNS.

The chain links TRBV10-3 to TRBJ1-6; 9 bases line up with TRBD1. The germline CDR1 and CDR2 sequences are ENHRY and SYGVKD. The CDR3 extends over 14 amino acids. The ends lost 2 bases at V and 9 bases at J; junction bases unmatched: 2. This CDR3 reads CAISEEDRGSPLHF. Here the CDR3 DNA reads TGTGCCATCAGTGAGGAGGACAGGGGTTCACCCCTCCACTTT.

Comment on this clone: The same CDR3 is also encoded by other DNA sequences in this sample. The rearrangement links TRBV7-3 to TRBJ1-1, with D uncertain. The CDR3 runs 13 residues. CDR1 SGHTA and CDR2 FQGTGA come from the germline V gene. V dropped 4 bases and J dropped 3 bases, with 9 bases sitting between them. The CDR3 bases are TGTGCCAGCAGCTCCAGACAAGACACTGAAGCTTTCTTT. This gives the protein CASSSRQDTEAFF.

The CDR3 here is CASSLEIAGEDTQYF. CDR3 DNA: TGCGCCAGCAGCTTGGAGATAGCGGGGGAAGATACGCAGTATTTT. J is TRBJ2-3 and V is TRBV5-1, with 9 bases matching TRBD2. CDR1 SGHRS and CDR2 YFSETQ come from the germline V gene. The V segment lost 0 bases and the J segment 5 bases; nucleotides outside the gene matches: 4. The CDR3 is 15 residues long.

This clone was recorded once. The chain has TRBV12-3 or TRBV12-4 and TRBJ1-1; D not certain. This CDR3 contains 13 residues. Trimming took 3 bases from V and 3 from J, leaving 8 bases between them. The CDR3 nucleotides read TGTGCCAGCAGTTTCCCTCGGGACACTGAAGCTTTCTTT. Its protein is CASSFPRDTEAFF.

This chain connects TRBV6-5 to TRBJ1-1, with D maybe TRBD1 (6 bases). This CDR3 is 14 amino acids long. The germline V gene has CDR1 MNHEY and CDR2 SVGAGI. The V end lost 6 bases, the J end lost 0 bases, and 11 bases lay between the germline ends. In DNA, the CDR3 is TGTGCCAGCAGACGCTCAGGGGTGAACACTGAAGCTTTCTTT. Translated, it gives CASRRSGVNTEAFF.

V and J are TRBV12-3 or TRBV12-4 and TRBJ1-6; weak D call: TRBD1 (5 bases). Trimming took off 5 bases at V and 10 bases at J, with 12 bases between the two ends. This CDR3 has 13 residues. CDR3 in DNA: TGTGCCAGCAGTACCCAGGGTCAATCACCCCTCCACTTT. Amino acid sequence: CASSTQGQSPLHF.

This chain joins TRBV13 and TRBJ1-6; 7 bases line up with TRBD1. This CDR3 spans 12 amino acids. Germline CDR1 is PRHDT and CDR2 is FYEKMQ (reference sequence). The V gene end was trimmed by 6 bases and the J gene end by 9 bases; junction bases not matched to a gene: 2. The CDR3 region is CASRSGGSPLHF. The CDR3 DNA is TGTGCCAGCAGATCAGGGGGTTCACCCCTCCACTTT.

This chain connects TRBV7-3 to TRBJ1-2, with D perhaps matching TRBD1 (6 bases). CDR1 and CDR2 (germline): SGHTA, FQGTGA. V shed 1 base and J shed 6 bases, with 12 bases lying between them. CDR3 length equals 14 residues. This chain's CDR3 is CASSLNTGLDGYTF. DNA for the CDR3: TGTGCCAGCAGCTTAAATACAGGGTTAGATGGCTACACCTTC.

The chain joins TRBV5-1 to TRBJ1-2, with 7 bases lining up with TRBD1. After removal of 4 bases from V and 0 bases from J, the junction contained 6 bases not matched to a gene. From germline, CDR1 is SGHRS and CDR2 YFSETQ. The CDR3 is 15 amino acids. CDR3 coding DNA: TGCGCCAGCAGCGGAACAGGGGCCGCTAACTATGGCTACACCTTC. Translating it yields CASSGTGAANYGYTF.

The chain joins TRBV9 to TRBJ1-3; D remains ambiguous. V was clipped by 0 bases and J by 6 bases, with 10 bases between them. CDR1 SGDLS and CDR2 YYNGEE come from the germline V gene. The CDR3 is 14 amino acids. The CDR3 is CASSVGAASNTIYF. In DNA, the CDR3 is TGTGCCAGCAGCGTAGGAGCCGCTTCAAACACCATATATTTT.

This sequence joins TRBV20-1 and TRBJ1-6; 9 nucleotides align to TRBD1. The CDR3 is 14 residues long. Germline trimming cut 3 bases from V and 10 bases from J; bases unmatched to any gene: 7. Germline-derived CDR1 and CDR2 are DFQATT and SNEGSKA (reference sequence). The CDR3 nucleotides are TGCAGTGCTAGTGAGGGGACAGGGTCGTCACCCCTCCACTTT. Translated: CSASEGTGSSPLHF.

CDR3 loop: CASSMGVDSRTTEAFF. CDR3 nucleotides: TGTGCCAGTAGTATGGGGGTGGACAGTCGAACCACTGAAGCTTTCTTT. V and J are TRBV19 and TRBJ1-1; D might be TRBD1 (6 bases). Germline CDR1 reads LNHDA; CDR2 reads SQIVND (reference sequence). This CDR3 has 16 amino acids. Trimming removed 3 bases at V and 4 bases at J, with 18 bases between.

With respect to this clone: Different DNA sequences within this sample yield the same CDR3. The rearrangement links TRBV28 to TRBJ2-7; D is possibly TRBD1 (5 bases). The CDR3 is 12 amino acids. Trimming removed 5 bases at V and 3 bases at J, with 8 bases between. CDR1 is MDHEN and CDR2 is SYDVKM in the germline V gene. The CDR3 reads CASSTTGYEQYF. CDR3 sequence (DNA): TGTGCCAGCAGTACCACAGGCTACGAGCAGTACTTC.

The chain links TRBV28 to TRBJ2-7; weak D call: TRBD1 (6 bases). Trimming pared 3 bases from V and 5 bases from J, leaving 14 bases between. Germline assignment: CDR1 MDHEN and CDR2 SYDVKM. The CDR3 length is 14 residues. In DNA form, the CDR3 reads TGTGCCAGCAGTTTCAACCGACAGGCGGACGAGCAGTACTTC. Its translation is CASSFNRQADEQYF. The full variable domain, its missing parts supplied by reference TRBV28 and TRBJ2-7, is DVKVTQSSRYLVKRTGEKVFLECVQDMDHENMFWYRQDPGLGLRLIYFSYDVKMKEKGDIPEGYSVSREKKERFSLILESASTNQTSMYLCASSFNRQADEQYFGPGTRLTVT.